This TCR beta chain was profiled in a study of spatial heterogeneity in lung cancer. Background on the study: Sequenced follow-up PBMC samples came a median of roughly 2 years after resection, where available.

Specified time point: blood at routine non-recurrence follow-up after resection. Whole RNA, which was extracted from tumor, nontumor lung tissue or frozen PBMC, was sequenced without any cell sorting. A unique molecular identifier was carried by every single TCR cDNA molecule. MiXCR, applied by TCRdb to the 5' RACE reads, yields one record per CDR3 protein. The table includes about 52,000 distinct CDR3 sequences, more than 6.5% detected once. Trimming removed 5 bases from V and 0 bases from J; junction bases left unmatched: 4. This CDR3 comprises 17 residues. From germline, CDR1 is SGHVS and CDR2 FNYEAQ. This clonotype was counted a few times.

This sequence joins TRBV7-6 and TRBJ2-7; 16 bases align to TRBD2. The input for sequencing was PBMCs, taken at follow-up. The TCR was taken from a female donor with early-stage non-small cell lung cancer. DNA of the CDR3: TGTGCCAGCAGCCCGGGACTAGCGGGGGGGCCCTCCTACGAGCAGTACTTC. It is translated as CASSPGLAGGPSYEQYF.